This T cell receptor (beta chain) was recovered during a study of OX40 agonist ivuxolimab in advanced cancers. For the study in its entirety: Ivuxolimab was a fully human IgG2 agonistic monoclonal antibody targeting the costimulatory receptor OX40 (CD134). Intravenous ivuxolimab was administered to patients every 2 weeks at six dose levels: 0.01, 0.1, 0.3, 1.5, 3 and 10 mg/kg. Of the roughly 52 patients in dose escalation, about 20 had hepatocellular carcinoma, some 15 had melanoma, 9 had renal cell carcinoma and 9 had head and neck cancer. The dose-escalation cohort was about 83% male with a mean age of 60 years, ranging from roughly 20 to 80. Patients were allowed to have had prior anti-PD-1, anti-PD-L1 or anti-CTLA-4 therapy, and around two fifths of the dose-escalation patients had been treated with checkpoint inhibitors. Partial responses were achieved by three dose-escalation patients, of whom one had hepatocellular carcinoma and two had cutaneous melanoma. The point of sequencing TCRbeta in the periphery was to test whether ivuxolimab changed TCR sequence diversity and drove clonal T-cell expansion. The paper describes the monotherapy dose-escalation part (N of about 47 patients) of the phase I trial of ivuxolimab.

The germline V gene yields SGHDT for CDR1 and YYEEEE for CDR2. Measured from the cysteine to the phenylalanine, the CDR3 is 12 residues long. The entry retains the CDR3 DNA only, 36 bases that are in frame from base 1. Genomic DNA was extracted from sorted cells for sequencing of the TCRbeta CDR3 region. The immunoSEQ Assay was used for sequencing of TCRbeta CDR3 regions. This is the immuneACCESS table as TCRdb keeps it, with only in-frame sequences that have V and J called. A part of the clones is gone; compared with another copy, unresolved V genes explain less than half, and the rest is unexplained. Here the sample has over 50,000 clones; about 90% occur a single time. Approximately 12% of the sample rests with the top ten. Overall study outcomes, separate from this receptor: The antigen specificity of the clonally expanded peripheral T cells was not determined. Low levels of normalized T-cell clonal expansion were also seen in some nonresponding patients. At doses of 0.1 to 3.0 mg/kg, clonal expansion of both CD4+ and CD8+ blood T cells was observed from baseline to week 6. In the 0.1-3.0 mg/kg groups, partial responders had among the lowest normalized peripheral clonal expansion, particularly in CD8+ T cells. After ivuxolimab, CD8+ T cells had more expanded clones than CD4+ T cells on average.

Remarks on this clone: Its antigen specificity is not known. Per-nucleotide qualities are absent, and no much larger clonotype sits a single base away.

Patients with autoimmune disease history or receiving systemic immunosuppression were excluded from the trial. Peripheral blood for TCR sequencing was drawn from every dose cohort at baseline, at cycle 4 day 1 and at cycle 7 day 1. Samples came from an open-label, multicenter, first-in-human phase I dose-escalation trial of ivuxolimab. Adults with locally advanced or metastatic head and neck squamous cell, hepatocellular, melanoma or renal cell carcinoma were enrolled in the trial. Before TCR sequencing, CD4+ and CD8+ T cells were separately sorted from peripheral blood. The receptor was derived from an adult with an advanced solid tumor such as melanoma, head and neck, liver or kidney cancer. Sequencing was performed on CD4+ or CD8+ T cells sorted from blood, taken in a trial of the OX40 agonist ivuxolimab. This chain is built from TRBV5-6 and TRBJ2-5, with 7 middle bases fitting TRBD2. The assigned J gene may be wrong: the sequence end matches TRBJ2-7 better. For the CDR3, the sequence is CASSFAGDEQYF. At the DNA level, the sequence is TGTGCCAGCAGCTTTGCGGGGGACGAGCAGTACTTC.